Presented here are 9 T cell receptor beta chains from one specimen sequenced in a study of CD8+ T cells in alopecia areata. In each case, RNA was isolated and then reverse transcribed into cDNA as the sequencing template. Data came from immunoSEQ multiplex PCR; TCRdb stores just in-frame clones and leaves some out. The sample consists of about 20,000 clones, roughly two thirds of them appearing once. CD4+ cells underwent sorting into CD25+CD127- cells for five patients. Sequenced: CD4+ Tregs sorted from blood. The source is a human donor with alopecia areata.

About this clone itself: The identical CDR3 is also encoded by other nucleotide sequences in the sample. The chain recombines TRBV9 with TRBJ1-6; D is perhaps TRBD1 (6 bases). This CDR3 contains 16 residues. V gave up 0 bases and J gave up 4 bases, with 11 bases separating them. Germline CDR1 reads SGDLS; CDR2 reads YYNGEE. CDR3 region: CASSVGTENYNSPLHF. DNA for the CDR3: TGTGCCAGCAGCGTAGGGACAGAAAATTATAATTCACCCCTCCACTTT.

The chain employs TRBV7-2 and TRBJ2-5; D is unresolved. This CDR3 contains 13 residues. The germline CDR1 and CDR2 sequences are SGHTA and FQGNSA. Trimming shortened V by 4 bases and J by 4 bases, and 10 bases separated the two germline ends. In nucleotides, the CDR3 is TGTGCCAGCAGCTGGAGCGTCGGAGAGACCCAGTACTTC. Encoded protein: CASSWSVGETQYF.

V is TRBV11-3 and J is TRBJ1-5; unclear D gene. V was clipped by 1 base and J by 3 bases, with 7 bases between them. The CDR3 length is 14 residues. Germline CDR1 SGHNT, CDR2 YENEEA. The DNA for the CDR3 is TGTGCCAGCAGCTTAGCAACAGACAATCAGCCCCAGCATTTT. Encoded protein: CASSLATDNQPQHF.

A few counts support this clone. The V gene is TRBV6-6, the J gene TRBJ2-7; 7 bases line up with TRBD1. J lost 3 bases, V lost 7 bases, and 12 bases had no gene match. This CDR3 contains 15 residues. The germline gives CDR1 MNHNY, CDR2 SVGAGI (reference sequence). The CDR3 sequence: CASTLTGQLIYEQYF. DNA for the CDR3: TGTGCCAGCACCCTAACGGGACAGCTGATCTACGAGCAGTACTTC.

The genes are TRBV2 and TRBJ1-2, with no clear D. Germline lookup yields CDR1 SNHLY and CDR2 FYNNEI. The V and J ends lost 6 bases and 8 bases respectively, with 10 bases between them. The CDR3 is 11 amino acids. CDR3 region: CASSPGEGYTF. DNA for the CDR3: TGTGCCAGCAGCCCCGGGGAGGGCTACACCTTC. The full variable domain, its missing parts supplied by reference TRBV2 and TRBJ1-2, is EPEVTQTPSHQVTQMGQEVILRCVPISNHLYFYWYRQILGQKVEFLVSFYNNEISEKSEIFDDQFSVERPDGSNFTLKIRSTKLEDSAMYFCASSPGEGYTFGSGTRLTVV.

The J gene is TRBJ2-1, the V gene TRBV19, with 9 nucleotides matching TRBD1. CDR1 is LNHDA, CDR2 SQIVND, per germline (reference sequence). After removal of 4 bases from V and 10 bases from J, the junction contained 11 bases not matched to a gene. The CDR3 is 15 residues long. CDR3 amino acids: CASSTPGQGGGEQFF. Written as DNA, the CDR3 is TGTGCCAGTAGTACGCCGGGACAGGGAGGGGGCGAGCAGTTCTTC. Drawing the rest from reference TRBV19 and TRBJ2-1, the complete variable domain is DGGITQSPKYLFRKEGQNVTLSCEQNLNHDAMYWYRQDPGQGLRLIYYSQIVNDFQKGDIAEGYSVSREKKESFPLTVTSAQKNPTAFYLCASSTPGQGGGEQFFGPGTRLTVL.

This chain uses TRBV5-1 with TRBJ2-5; no firm D call. Germline V gene data show CDR1 as SGHRS and CDR2 as YFSETQ. Deletions cut 2 bases from V and 3 bases from J, with 11 bases between. This CDR3 is 14 amino acids long. The CDR3 sequence is CASSLSRMKETQYF. CDR3 in DNA: TGCGCCAGCAGCTTATCTAGGATGAAAGAGACCCAGTACTTC. Together with reference TRBV5-1 and TRBJ2-5, the CDR3 gives the full variable domain: KAGVTQTPRYLIKTRGQQVTLSCSPISGHRSVSWYQQTPGQGLQFLFEYFSETQRNKGNFPGRFSGRQFSNSRSEMNVSTLELGDSALYLCASSLSRMKETQYFGPGTRLLVL.

The chain carries TRBV9 and TRBJ1-2; D gene ambiguous. Looked up from germline, CDR1 is SGDLS and CDR2 is YYNGEE. V lost 0 bases and J lost 3, with 12 bases in between. There are 15 residues in the CDR3. For the CDR3, the DNA is TGTGCCAGCAGCGTAGAAGGGTATTCCGACTATGGCTACACCTTC. Amino acid sequence: CASSVEGYSDYGYTF.

V gene TRBV10-3 combines with J gene TRBJ1-2, with D perhaps matching TRBD1 (5 bases). CDR3 size: 14 residues. With 4 bases removed from V and 9 bases from J, the gap between germline ends came to 18 bases. Germline V lookup: CDR1 ENHRY, CDR2 SYGVKD. CDR3 amino acids: CAISAAGDSASYTF. The CDR3 coding sequence is TGTGCCATCAGTGCCGCGGGCGACAGTGCGAGCTACACCTTC.